These 12 T cell receptor beta chains originate from one sample sequenced in a study of early T cells in non-severe SARS-CoV-2 infection. TCRdb reprocessed the 5' RACE reads with MiXCR, giving one entry per CDR3 protein. The sample has roughly 80,000 distinct CDR3 sequences; over 9% are singletons. Input material: whole blood. These receptors were obtained from an adult who was a healthcare worker with PCR-confirmed SARS-CoV-2 infection or an uninfected control (not recorded which).

This chain uses TRBV7-9 with TRBJ2-7; the D gene is possibly TRBD1 (5 bases). V was pared by 7 bases and J by 0 bases, with 13 bases between. Per the germline V gene, CDR1 is SEHNR and CDR2 is FQNEAQ (reference sequence). This CDR3 contains 14 residues. CDR3 sequence (DNA): TGTGCCAGCACCTCTTTTGACAGCTCCTACGAGCAGTACTTC. Translated, it gives CASTSFDSSYEQYF.

The sample holds many counts of this clonotype. The chain combines TRBV6-1 with TRBJ2-5; D gene unclear. The germline CDR1 and CDR2 sequences are MNHNS and SASEGT. The CDR3 is 16 residues long. V was shortened by 1 base and J by 5 bases, with 17 bases between the two germline ends. CDR3 loop: CASSEVLATLGETQYF. CDR3 nucleotides: TGTGCCAGCAGTGAAGTGTTAGCTACCCTCGGGGAGACCCAGTACTTC.

Many counts were recorded for this clonotype. The chain recombines TRBV20-1 with TRBJ1-6; the match to TRBD1 covers 7 bases. Losses at the gene ends were 4 bases for V and 5 bases for J; bases not matched to a gene: 8. In germline, CDR1 is DFQATT, CDR2 SNEGSKA (reference sequence). This CDR3 is 15 amino acids long. CDR3 coding DNA: TGCAGTGCTAAGCCTACAGGACAGGATAATTCACCCCTCCACTTT. The encoded protein is CSAKPTGQDNSPLHF.

This clonotype has more than one count but fewer than ten. V and J are TRBV27 and TRBJ2-7; 8 bases agree with TRBD2. The V gene end was trimmed by 6 bases and the J gene end by 3 bases; junction bases not matched to a gene: 7. Germline CDR1 is MNHEY and CDR2 is SMNVEV (reference sequence). The CDR3 totals 14 residues. CDR3: CASSLAGLLYEQYF. CDR3 nucleotide sequence: TGTGCCAGCAGCTTAGCGGGGCTCCTCTACGAGCAGTACTTC.

The chain recombines TRBV12-3 or TRBV12-4 with TRBJ2-7, with 7 bases that match TRBD1. V trimming: 0 bases; J trimming: 3 bases; junction bases outside the gene matches: 8. The CDR3 spans 16 residues. The CDR3 reads CASSLAVRRQGYEQYF. The CDR3 nucleotides are TGTGCCAGCAGTTTAGCTGTGAGGAGACAGGGCTACGAGCAGTACTTC.

This clonotype was seen at least ten times. V and J are TRBV7-9 and TRBJ2-1, with TRBD2 matching 10 bases. CDR3 length: 17 amino acids. V lost 1 base and J lost 3; bases outside the gene matches: 6. Germline assignment: CDR1 SEHNR and CDR2 FQNEAQ (reference sequence). The CDR3 sequence is CASSLVRLAGNYNEQFF. CDR3 nucleotides: TGTGCCAGCAGCTTAGTCCGACTAGCGGGTAACTACAATGAGCAGTTCTTC.

This clonotype has at least ten counts. The rearrangement joins TRBV6-1 to TRBJ2-7; possible D gene TRBD1, 5 bases. Germline V gene data show CDR1 as MNHNS and CDR2 as SASEGT. The length of the CDR3 is 13 residues. V was cut by 5 bases and J by 4 bases, with 12 bases left in between. CDR3 sequence: CASSHQGSYEQYF. CDR3 DNA sequence: TGTGCCAGCAGTCACCAGGGATCTTACGAGCAGTACTTC.

This clonotype was detected only a few times. V gene TRBV5-6 combines with J gene TRBJ1-3; D unresolved. Germline assignment: CDR1 SGHDT and CDR2 YYEEEE. The CDR3 has 15 amino acids. V was shortened by 4 bases and J by 1 base, with 12 bases between the two germline ends. The CDR3 region is CASSAAPGSGNTIYF. The CDR3 nucleotides read TGTGCCAGCAGCGCGGCCCCGGGGTCTGGAAACACCATATATTTT.

This clonotype was picked up a small number of times. The chain couples TRBV5-4 to TRBJ2-2; D might be TRBD1 (6 bases). This CDR3 has 16 amino acids. From germline, CDR1 is SGHNT and CDR2 YYREEE (reference sequence). The V gene lost 4 bases and the J gene lost 4 bases, with 17 bases spanning the gap. In nucleotides, the CDR3 is TGTGCCAGCAGCGACGAACAGGGAGAGCGCACCGGGGAGCTGTTTTTT. Its translation: CASSDEQGERTGELFF.

Only a few counts were recorded for this clonotype. V usage is TRBV5-1 and J usage is TRBJ2-1; tentative D call: TRBD2 (6 bases). V was pared by 3 bases and J by 3 bases, with 16 bases between. CDR1 SGHRS and CDR2 YFSETQ come from the germline V gene. The CDR3 contains 16 residues. The CDR3 spells CASSSAGRAHYNEQFF. The CDR3 DNA sequence: TGCGCCAGCAGCTCCGCGGGGCGGGCGCACTACAATGAGCAGTTCTTC.

This clonotype showed up many times. The V call is TRBV27, the J call TRBJ2-2; D unclear. V was cut by 2 bases and J by 4 bases, with 11 bases left in between. This CDR3 contains 15 residues. The germline V gene has CDR1 MNHEY and CDR2 SMNVEV (reference sequence). Here the CDR3 DNA reads TGTGCCAGCAGTTTAGACGAGCGTGGCACCGGGGAGCTGTTTTTT. Its protein is CASSLDERGTGELFF.

This clonotype was seen many times. This chain uses TRBV6-1 with TRBJ1-2; D perhaps matches TRBD1 (5 bases). The CDR3 has 13 amino acids. From germline, CDR1 is MNHNS and CDR2 SASEGT. V was pared by 4 bases and J by 8 bases, with 14 bases between. CDR3 nucleotide sequence: TGTGCCAGCAGTGTCGACCGGGACCTAGGCTACACCTTC. This sequence encodes CASSVDRDLGYTF.